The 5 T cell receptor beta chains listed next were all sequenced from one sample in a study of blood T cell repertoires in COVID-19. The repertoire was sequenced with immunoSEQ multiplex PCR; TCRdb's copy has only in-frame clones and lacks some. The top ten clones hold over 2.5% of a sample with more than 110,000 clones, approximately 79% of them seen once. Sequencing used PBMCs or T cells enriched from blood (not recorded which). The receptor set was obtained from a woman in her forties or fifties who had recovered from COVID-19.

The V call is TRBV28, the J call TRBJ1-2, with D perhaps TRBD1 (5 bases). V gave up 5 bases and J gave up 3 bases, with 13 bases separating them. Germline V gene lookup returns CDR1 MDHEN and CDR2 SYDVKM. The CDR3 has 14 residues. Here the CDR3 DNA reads TGTGCCAGCAGTCCTCCAGGGATGGACTATGGCTACACCTTC. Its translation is CASSPPGMDYGYTF.

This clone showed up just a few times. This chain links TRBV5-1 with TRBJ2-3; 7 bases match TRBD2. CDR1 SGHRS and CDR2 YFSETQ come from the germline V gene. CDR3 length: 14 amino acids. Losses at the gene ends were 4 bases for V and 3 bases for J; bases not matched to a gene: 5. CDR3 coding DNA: TGCGCCAGCAGCAGTGGGGAGGGGACAGATACGCAGTATTTT. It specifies CASSSGEGTDTQYF.

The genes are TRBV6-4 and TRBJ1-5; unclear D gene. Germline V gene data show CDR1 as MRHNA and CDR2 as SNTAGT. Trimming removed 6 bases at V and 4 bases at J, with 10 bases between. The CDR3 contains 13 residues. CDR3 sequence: CASSEQPNQPQHF. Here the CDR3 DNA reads TGTGCCAGCAGCGAACAGCCTAATCAGCCCCAGCATTTT.

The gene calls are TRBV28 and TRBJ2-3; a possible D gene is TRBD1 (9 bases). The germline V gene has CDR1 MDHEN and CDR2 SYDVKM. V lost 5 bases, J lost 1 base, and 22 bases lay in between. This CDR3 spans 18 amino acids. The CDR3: CASSPLSGTGKRTDTQYF. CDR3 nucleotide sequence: TGTGCCAGCAGTCCCCTTAGCGGGACAGGGAAGCGCACAGATACGCAGTATTTT.

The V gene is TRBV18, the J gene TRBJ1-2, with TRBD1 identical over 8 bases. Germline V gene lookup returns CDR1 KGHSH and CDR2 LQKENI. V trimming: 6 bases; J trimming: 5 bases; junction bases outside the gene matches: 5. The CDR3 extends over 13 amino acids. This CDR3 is CASSGGQAYGYTF. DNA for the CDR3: TGTGCCAGCTCGGGGGGACAGGCGTATGGCTACACCTTC.